A single sample gave rise to the 25 T cell receptor beta chains below, sequenced in a study of T-cell reconstitution after alpha-beta-depleted transplantation in children. Preparation of the TCRbeta library involved a method that used unique molecular identifiers. TCRdb called the PCR reads again in MiXCR, with one record for every CDR3 protein. The repertoire holds hundreds of thousands of distinct CDR3 sequences, with 10% to 13% as singletons. The sequencing used PBMCs, collected before TCRalphabeta/CD19-depleted stem cell transplant. These receptors all stem from a child aged 2 to 15 with inherited bone marrow failure, due to receive a stem cell transplant.

This clonotype was observed at least ten times. The genes are TRBV7-2 and TRBJ2-3; TRBD2 aligns across 8 bases. With 4 bases clipped from V and 6 bases from J, the junction kept 6 bases outside the gene matches. This CDR3 region has 14 residues. Germline CDR1 and CDR2: SGHTA and FQGNSA. The CDR3 loop reads CASSSIAGIDTQYF. The CDR3 DNA is TGTGCCAGCAGCTCCATAGCGGGAATCGATACGCAGTATTTT. Looking up the rest from reference TRBV7-2 and TRBJ2-3 gives the full variable domain: GAGVSQSPSNKVTEKGKDVELRCDPISGHTALYWYRQSLGQGLEFLIYFQGNSAPDKSGLPSDRFSAERTGGSVSTLTIQRTQQEDSAVYLCASSSIAGIDTQYFGPGTRLTVL.

The rearrangement joins TRBV12-3 or TRBV12-4 to TRBJ2-1, with D perhaps TRBD1 or TRBD2 (5 bases each). This CDR3 region has 15 residues. The V end lost 4 bases, the J end lost 9 bases, and 19 bases lay between the germline ends. CDR3 protein: CASSSTRPGTSEQFF. In DNA, the CDR3 is TGTGCCAGCAGTTCCACCCGGCCCGGGACCAGTGAGCAGTTCTTC.

In its sample, this clonotype was seen many times. The chain combines TRBV28 with TRBJ2-3; 8 nucleotides align to TRBD2. The CDR3 is made up of 16 amino acids. Losses at the gene ends were 6 bases for V and 4 bases for J; bases not matched to a gene: 12. Looked up from germline, CDR1 is MDHEN and CDR2 is SYDVKM. For the CDR3, the DNA is TGTGCCAGCAGAACTACTAGCGGAGAGGCGGCAGATACGCAGTATTTT. Translated, it gives CASRTTSGEAADTQYF.

The chain carries TRBV6-1 and TRBJ2-1, with 13 bases identical to TRBD2. This CDR3 is built from 14 residues. CDR1 and CDR2 (germline): MNHNS, SASEGT. The V and J ends lost 7 bases and 8 bases, in that order; junction bases with no gene match: 5. The CDR3 loop is CASNRTSGSDEQFF. CDR3 nucleotides: TGTGCCAGCAATCGGACTAGCGGGAGCGATGAGCAGTTCTTC.

This clonotype was detected many times. The chain has TRBV5-1 and TRBJ2-1; 11 positions match TRBD2. Germline V gene sequence: CDR1 SGHRS, CDR2 YFSETQ. CDR3 length: 17 amino acids. Trimming took 4 bases from V and 7 from J; bases not matched to a gene: 13. Written as DNA, the CDR3 is TGCGCCAGCAGCAAAAATTTCGGGACTAGCGGAACAAATGAGCAGTTCTTC. Translation: CASSKNFGTSGTNEQFF.

The V and J genes are TRBV20-1 and TRBJ2-1; 9 bases map to TRBD2. Germline V CDR1 and CDR2: DFQATT, SNEGSKA (reference sequence). The CDR3 is made up of 18 amino acids. V lost 5 bases and J lost 1; bases outside the gene matches: 15. CDR3 bases: TGCAGTGCTCATACCCTGAAGGGTAGCGGGAGATCCTACAATGAGCAGTTCTTC. This gives the protein CSAHTLKGSGRSYNEQFF.

This clonotype was observed at least ten times. The V call is TRBV5-1, the J call TRBJ2-1; D ambiguous. Per germline, CDR1 SGHRS and CDR2 YFSETQ. CDR3 length equals 16 residues. Trimming left V 1 base short and J 1 base short, with 12 bases between. The CDR3 sequence: CASSLIGPGSYNEQFF. The CDR3 bases are TGCGCCAGCAGCTTGATAGGTCCAGGTTCCTACAATGAGCAGTTCTTC.

At least ten counts were recorded for this clonotype. V gene TRBV25-1 combines with J gene TRBJ2-2, with TRBD2 matching over 10 bases. The CDR3 is 16 amino acids. CDR1 and CDR2 from the germline V gene are MGHDK and SYGVNS. The V segment lost 1 base and the J segment 5 bases; nucleotides outside the gene matches: 4. The CDR3 sequence: CASSEFGSGRTGELFF. In DNA form, the CDR3 reads TGTGCCAGCAGTGAATTTGGTAGCGGGAGGACCGGGGAGCTGTTTTTT. The whole variable domain, filled in from reference TRBV25-1 and TRBJ2-2, reads EADIYQTPRYLVIGTGKKITLECSQTMGHDKMYWYQQDPGMELHLIHYSYGVNSTEKGDLSSESTVSRIRTEHFPLTLESARPSHTSQYLCASSEFGSGRTGELFFGEGSRLTVL.

This clonotype has at least ten counts. The V call is TRBV10-3, the J call TRBJ1-6; a weak D match, TRBD1 (5 bases). V shed 8 bases and J shed 5 bases, with 7 bases lying between them. Germline CDR1 ENHRY, CDR2 SYGVKD. This CDR3 is built from 12 residues. CDR3 amino acids: CAIAQDNSPLHF. CDR3 nucleotides: TGTGCCATCGCACAGGATAATTCACCCCTCCACTTT.

There are many counts of this clonotype. The rearrangement joins TRBV12-3 or TRBV12-4 to TRBJ2-3; 8 positions match TRBD2. The CDR3 loop spans 16 amino acids. Trimming at V came to 1 base and at J to 2 bases, leaving 5 bases not matched to a gene. CDR3 coding DNA: TGTGCCAGCAGTTTAGGGACTAGCCTATACACAGATACGCAGTATTTT. Its protein product is CASSLGTSLYTDTQYF.

This clonotype appeared many times. The chain combines TRBV10-3 with TRBJ2-7; perhaps TRBD2 as D (6 bases). This CDR3 has 12 amino acids. Deletions cut 4 bases from V and 2 bases from J, with 6 bases between. In germline, CDR1 is ENHRY, CDR2 SYGVKD. The CDR3 sequence: CAISGGAYEQYF. The CDR3 region has the DNA TGTGCCATCAGTGGGGGGGCCTACGAGCAGTACTTC.

This clonotype was seen many times. This chain links TRBV27 with TRBJ1-4, with a weak D call TRBD1 (5 bases). The V and J ends lost 3 bases and 2 bases respectively, with 7 bases between them. CDR1 and CDR2 (germline): MNHEY, SMNVEV (reference sequence). This CDR3 is built from 14 residues. This CDR3 is CASSFRGTNEKLFF. CDR3 DNA sequence: TGTGCCAGCAGTTTCCGGGGGACTAATGAAAAACTGTTTTTT.

This clonotype was seen ten or more times. The chain uses TRBV18 and TRBJ1-2, with D possibly matching TRBD1 (5 bases). V was cut by 3 bases and J by 4 bases, with 18 bases left in between. The CDR3 consists of 16 residues. Germline CDR1 and CDR2: KGHSH and LQKENI. The CDR3 DNA reads TGTGCCAGCTCACCCCTATCCAGGGAAGGACCCTATGGCTACACCTTC. This encodes CASSPLSREGPYGYTF. The full variable domain, rest sourced from reference TRBV18 and TRBJ1-2, is NAGVMQNPRHLVRRRGQEARLRCSPMKGHSHVYWYRQLPEEGLKFMVYLQKENIIDESGMPKERFSAEFPKEGPSILRIQQVVRGDSAAYFCASSPLSREGPYGYTFGSGTRLTVV.

This clonotype was picked up a small number of times. The chain employs TRBV5-1 and TRBJ1-1, with D possibly TRBD1 on 5 matching bases. The germline CDR1 and CDR2 sequences are SGHRS and YFSETQ. V was trimmed by 3 bases and J by 4 bases, leaving 13 bases between them. The length of the CDR3 is 14 residues. The CDR3 is CASSWDGGGTEAFF. In nucleotides, the CDR3 is TGCGCCAGCAGCTGGGACGGAGGAGGCACTGAAGCTTTCTTT.

The table lists this clonotype with many counts. The rearrangement joins TRBV6-1 to TRBJ2-7; maybe TRBD1 (6 bases). This CDR3 is 15 amino acids long. The V gene lost 10 bases and the J gene lost 6 bases, with 25 bases spanning the gap. Germline lookup yields CDR1 MNHNS and CDR2 SASEGT. The CDR3 spells CATRPPRLGASEQYF. The CDR3, as DNA: TGTGCCACCAGACCCCCGCGATTGGGGGCCAGCGAGCAGTACTTC.

The chain uses TRBV5-6 and TRBJ2-1, with 10 positions matching TRBD2. Germline trimming cut 4 bases from V and 2 bases from J; bases unmatched to any gene: 12. CDR3 length: 18 residues. The germline V gene has CDR1 SGHDT and CDR2 YYEEEE. CDR3 sequence (DNA): TGTGCCAGCAGCCATGTAGCTAGCGGGAGTAGGGCCTACAATGAGCAGTTCTTC. This gives the protein CASSHVASGSRAYNEQFF.

This clonotype was counted many times. This chain uses TRBV20-1 with TRBJ2-1; 8 bases map to TRBD2. Per germline, CDR1 DFQATT and CDR2 SNEGSKA (reference sequence). J lost 3 bases, V lost 3 bases, and 7 bases had no gene match. CDR3 length: 15 amino acids. This CDR3 reads CSARWPLAGYNEQFF. CDR3 DNA sequence: TGCAGTGCTAGGTGGCCGCTAGCGGGCTACAATGAGCAGTTCTTC.

J is TRBJ2-1 and V is TRBV7-9; 11 positions agree with TRBD2. The junction had 9 bases not matched to a gene; V was cut back by 4 bases and J by 7 bases. Germline V gene lookup returns CDR1 SEHNR and CDR2 FQNEAQ (reference sequence). The CDR3 runs 16 residues. The CDR3 loop reads CASSSQLAGVLNEQFF. The CDR3 DNA reads TGTGCCAGCAGCTCGCAACTAGCGGGAGTGCTAAATGAGCAGTTCTTC.

V usage is TRBV4-3 and J usage is TRBJ2-1, with 7 positions matching TRBD2. In germline, CDR1 is LGHNA, CDR2 YSLEER. V trimming: 1 base; J trimming: 10 bases; junction bases outside the gene matches: 13. The CDR3 is 16 residues long. This chain's CDR3 is CASSQVPGGQPQEQFF. CDR3 nucleotide sequence: TGCGCCAGCAGCCAAGTTCCGGGGGGTCAACCCCAGGAGCAGTTCTTC.

This clonotype has ten or more counts. The chain uses TRBV7-6 and TRBJ2-3; no clear D gene. Germline CDR1 reads SGHVS; CDR2 reads FNYEAQ. Trimming took 0 bases from V and 4 from J, leaving 8 bases between them. The CDR3 is 14 residues long. CDR3 sequence: CASSLADRSDTQYF. The CDR3 nucleotides read TGTGCCAGCAGCTTAGCGGATAGGTCAGATACGCAGTATTTT.

This clonotype has at least ten counts. The chain uses TRBV5-1 and TRBJ2-1; D is perhaps TRBD2 (5 bases). The length of the CDR3 is 13 residues. V lost 0 bases, J lost 9 bases, and 10 bases lay in between. CDR1 is SGHRS and CDR2 is YFSETQ in the germline V gene. Here the CDR3 DNA reads TGCGCCAGCAGCTTGGCTAGGAGCGGTGAGCAGTTCTTC. Translated, it gives CASSLARSGEQFF.

About this clonotype itself: Since a much larger clone is just one base distant, this may be a read error. V usage is TRBV7-9 and J usage is TRBJ2-1; D unclear. CDR3 length: 17 residues. Deletions cut 7 bases from V and 2 bases from J, with 21 bases between. The V gene's germline CDR1 is SEHNR and CDR2 FQNEAQ (reference sequence). CDR3 region: CASISSTVSGAYNEQFF. In DNA form, the CDR3 reads TGTGCCAGCATCTCCTCGACCGTTTCAGGCGCCTACAATGAGCAGTTCTTC.

This clonotype was seen ten or more times. The chain links TRBV6-1 to TRBJ2-2; D remains ambiguous. CDR1 and CDR2 (germline): MNHNS, SASEGT. Trimming removed 8 bases at V and 5 bases at J, with 12 bases between. There are 13 residues in the CDR3. This chain's CDR3 is CASLVRDTGELFF. The CDR3, as DNA: TGTGCCAGCTTGGTTAGGGATACCGGGGAGCTGTTTTTT.

This clonotype has a count of ten or more. The CDR3 bases are TGCAGTGCTGCCCCGACTGGGGGGAGTGTGTTTGACGAGCAGTACTTC. Encoded protein: CSAAPTGGSVFDEQYF. This chain uses TRBV20-1 with TRBJ2-7; TRBD2 is a possible D gene (6 bases). This CDR3 region has 16 residues. The V gene's germline CDR1 is DFQATT and CDR2 SNEGSKA (reference sequence). The V end lost 5 bases, the J end lost 5 bases, and 25 bases lay between the germline ends.

This clonotype occurred many times. The V gene is TRBV27, the J gene TRBJ1-1; perhaps TRBD1 as D (5 bases). Trimming shortened V by 2 bases and J by 6 bases, and 22 bases separated the two germline ends. Looked up from germline, CDR1 is MNHEY and CDR2 is SMNVEV (reference sequence). The CDR3 extends over 17 amino acids. The DNA for the CDR3 is TGTGCCAGCAGTTTAGGTCGGGGCCCGGGGTACTTTGCTGAAGCTTTCTTT. It codes for CASSLGRGPGYFAEAFF.